Detailed here is one T cell receptor beta chain. Its target is not known. The CDR3 contains 12 residues. In germline, CDR1 is SGHRS, CDR2 YFSETQ. V dropped 4 bases and J dropped 8 bases, with 12 bases sitting between them. TCRdb used MiXCR to reprocess the reads, holding one entry per CDR3 protein. Altogether approximately 700,000 distinct CDR3 sequences are present, approximately 40% being singletons, with the ten largest covering 2.5% to 3.5%. The sample is drawn from a study of T cell repertoires in cytomegalovirus infection. Study details: From public TCR beta signatures came an indication of both CMV infection and matching HLA type. Overall study results and limits: Carriers of CMV plus the relevant HLA were identified by cumulative public TCR beta family frequency.

Material for sequencing was PBMCs. The clonotype was recovered from a human donor in good health (CMV status not recorded). Some clones in this sample may be carry-over from other donors' samples. The genes are TRBV5-1 and TRBJ1-1, with a weak D call TRBD1 (5 bases). CDR3 bases: TGCGCCAGCAGCGGACCTGGGACGGAAGCTTTCTTT. Amino acid sequence: CASSGPGTEAFF.